The text below deals with one TCR beta chain. The target antigen is unknown. Germline V gene sequence: CDR1 SGHKS, CDR2 YYEKEE (reference sequence). The CDR3 is 14 amino acids. With 6 bases clipped from V and 7 bases from J, the junction kept 8 bases outside the gene matches. The data were taken from a study of post-analysis software for immune sequencing data. Study context: Both relapsing-remitting and secondary progressive multiple sclerosis featured among the disease courses, as did progressive-relapsing multiple sclerosis. Whole-study results and caveats: F measure clustering grouped samples strongly by preparation batch. TRBV5-6, TRBV5-1 and TRBV20-1 were among five TRBV segments more frequent in patients than controls. Significantly lower normalized Chao1 diversity was seen in multiple sclerosis patients than in controls.

Unique molecular identifiers had been added to the TCR beta cDNA libraries. MiXCR, run by TCRdb on the PCR reads, gives a single entry per CDR3 protein. The table lists hundreds of thousands of distinct CDR3 sequences, roughly 30% of them singletons. This receptor was obtained from a girl between 10 and 17 years old with multiple sclerosis. The chain couples TRBV5-5 to TRBJ1-5; 9 bases fit TRBD1. Sequencing was done on a sample of blood. The CDR3 region has the DNA TGTGCCAGCAAGTTGGGACAGGGATACCAGCCCCAGCATTTT. As protein: CASKLGQGYQPQHF. Full variable domain (remainder filled in from reference TRBV5-5 and TRBJ1-5): DAGVTQSPTHLIKTRGQQVTLRCSPISGHKSVSWYQQVLGQGPQFIFQYYEKEERGRGNFPDRFSARQFPNYSSELNVNALLLGDSALYLCASKLGQGYQPQHFGDGTRLSIL.